The entry below gives a single T cell receptor (beta chain) sequence along with its context. Antigen specificity is unknown. Time point given: cycle 4 day 1 (C4D1), after 5 to 7 weeks of nivolumab. Each patient experienced a relapse that followed autologous stem cell transplantation, and brentuximab vedotin exposure varied. The patients, who had relapsed/refractory classical Hodgkin lymphoma, achieved best responses of complete response, partial response or progressive disease. This entry is derived from a study of PD-1 blockade in classical Hodgkin lymphoma. The study, taken as a whole, reports: Healthy donors were reported to have higher baseline TCR diversity than newly diagnosed patients. Anyone who began nivolumab under 1 year after ASCT was excluded. Still unresolved is the cause of the repertoire differences, which may be disease activity or prior therapy.

This CDR3 is 14 amino acids long. With 2 bases clipped from V and 9 bases from J, the junction kept 2 bases outside the gene matches. CDR1 and CDR2 (germline): MNHEY, SVGAGI. Some clones are missing from TCRdb's copy, which holds only in-frame ones; the method was immunoSEQ multiplex PCR. Of under 130,000 clones in the sample, over 85% were seen once. The chain carries TRBV6-5 and TRBJ2-1; 12 nucleotides line up with TRBD2. Sample: peripheral blood mononuclear cells (PBMCs), taken before the fourth cycle of nivolumab. The TCR originated in a human donor with classical Hodgkin lymphoma. CDR3 DNA: TGTGCCAGCAGTTACACGGGACTAGCGGGTGAGCAGTTCTTC. The encoded protein is CASSYTGLAGEQFF.